Below, 32 T cell receptor beta chains from the same sample are listed, as sequenced in a study of blood T cell repertoires in COVID-19. Sequencing used immunoSEQ multiplex PCR; TCRdb keeps in-frame clones, though not all of them. The data contain around 430,000 clones, roughly 89% of them singletons. Input material: PBMCs or T cells enriched from blood (not recorded which). The source is a woman aged 45-65 years who had recovered from COVID-19.

This chain connects TRBV7-6 to TRBJ1-1; D remains unclear. The CDR3 covers 13 residues. The V end was cut by 3 bases, the J end by 3 bases, with 8 bases between. Germline lookup yields CDR1 SGHVS and CDR2 FNYEAQ. The DNA for the CDR3 is TGTGCCAGCAGCTTGTCAAGAGACACTGAAGCTTTCTTT. It is translated as CASSLSRDTEAFF.

The chain carries TRBV19 and TRBJ1-5; a weak D match, TRBD1 (6 bases). V lost 3 bases, J lost 7 bases, and 19 bases lay in between. The CDR3 has 16 amino acids. Germline values: CDR1 LNHDA, CDR2 SQIVND (reference sequence). DNA for the CDR3: TGTGCCAGTAGTATTTCCAGGGGCGTCCTTTACCAGCCCCAGCATTTT. Encoded protein: CASSISRGVLYQPQHF.

The V call is TRBV2, the J call TRBJ2-1, with 7 bases identical to TRBD1. From germline, CDR1 is SNHLY and CDR2 FYNNEI. Trimming took 6 bases from V and 8 from J; bases not matched to a gene: 7. The CDR3 covers 13 residues. The CDR3 DNA sequence: TGTGCCAGCAGACTAGACAGGGACCATGAGCAGTTCTTC. Protein: CASRLDRDHEQFF.

This CDR3 reads CASSVVQGGGYTF. The DNA of the CDR3 is TGTGCCAGCAGCGTAGTTCAGGGAGGCGGCTACACCTTC. The genes are TRBV9 and TRBJ1-2; D perhaps matches TRBD1 (5 bases). In germline, CDR1 is SGDLS, CDR2 YYNGEE. Trimming cost V 0 bases and J 8 bases, with 11 bases left between them. The length of the CDR3 is 13 residues.

The chain couples TRBV27 to TRBJ1-6, with 7 bases fitting TRBD1. The germline V gene has CDR1 MNHEY and CDR2 SMNVEV (reference sequence). V shed 3 bases, J shed 9 bases, and the junction held 11 bases outside the gene matches. The CDR3 runs 16 residues. The DNA for the CDR3 is TGTGCCAGCAGTTTTGAGACAGGGTTAACAGGTTCACCCCTCCACTTT. This codes for CASSFETGLTGSPLHF.

J is TRBJ1-1 and V is TRBV28; D possibly corresponds to TRBD1 (6 bases). V was trimmed by 6 bases and J by 3 bases, leaving 20 bases between them. CDR3 size: 16 residues. Germline V lookup: CDR1 MDHEN, CDR2 SYDVKM. CDR3 sequence (DNA): TGTGCCAGCAGCCCTTTAAGCCGGGGGGCTTACACTGAAGCTTTCTTT. Translated: CASSPLSRGAYTEAFF.

The V gene is TRBV19, the J gene TRBJ2-7; 9 nucleotides match TRBD1. The CDR3 loop spans 13 amino acids. Germline-derived CDR1 and CDR2 are LNHDA and SQIVND (reference sequence). V shed 4 bases and J 4 bases; nucleotides not matched to a gene: 2. The DNA for the CDR3 is TGTGCCAGTAGTACGACAGGGGGATACGAGCAGTACTTC. Translating it yields CASSTTGGYEQYF.

The chain is built from TRBV28 and TRBJ2-4, with TRBD1 matching over 7 bases. The CDR3 totals 16 residues. V lost 3 bases to trimming and J lost 9 bases; unmatched junction nucleotides: 14. Germline CDR1 is MDHEN and CDR2 is SYDVKM. DNA of the CDR3: TGTGCCAGCAGTTTTCCCTCCCCAGACAGGGCCGGCATTCAGTACTTC. Protein sequence: CASSFPSPDRAGIQYF.

The J gene is TRBJ1-2, the V gene TRBV2; the D is unclear. Germline CDR1 SNHLY, CDR2 FYNNEI. CDR3 length: 13 residues. Trimming removed 4 bases from V and 5 bases from J, with 11 bases in between. The CDR3 coding sequence is TGTGCCAGCAGTGGTCTGGGCACGTATGGCTACACCTTC. It specifies CASSGLGTYGYTF.

The rearrangement uses TRBV19 and TRBJ1-6, with 8 positions matching TRBD1. The CDR3 extends over 13 amino acids. J lost 7 bases, V lost 10 bases, and 6 bases had no gene match. Germline CDR1 reads LNHDA; CDR2 reads SQIVND (reference sequence). The CDR3 DNA reads as TGTGCCACCACCGGGACAGGCAATTCACCCCTCCACTTT. Residues: CATTGTGNSPLHF. Full variable domain (remainder filled in from reference TRBV19 and TRBJ1-6): DGGITQSPKYLFRKEGQNVTLSCEQNLNHDAMYWYRQDPGQGLRLIYYSQIVNDFQKGDIAEGYSVSREKKESFPLTVTSAQKNPTAFYLCATTGTGNSPLHFGNGTRLTVT.

The V and J genes are TRBV4-2 and TRBJ2-1, with D possibly being TRBD1 (5 bases). V lost 3 bases and J lost 0, with 15 bases in between. Germline V gene lookup returns CDR1 LGHNA and CDR2 YNFKEQ. The CDR3 extends over 17 amino acids. The CDR3 is CASSQDVQGSSYNEQFF. The CDR3 region has the DNA TGTGCCAGCAGCCAGGACGTTCAGGGAAGCTCCTACAATGAGCAGTTCTTC.

V gene TRBV6-5 combines with J gene TRBJ1-1, with D tentatively TRBD1 (5 bases). Trimming removed 2 bases from V and 5 bases from J, with 12 bases in between. This CDR3 spans 14 amino acids. The germline gives CDR1 MNHEY, CDR2 SVGAGI. CDR3 coding DNA: TGTGCCAGCAGTTACACCCGGGGGGGTACTGAAGCTTTCTTT. It codes for CASSYTRGGTEAFF.

This chain links TRBV4-1 with TRBJ2-3; TRBD1 matches 8 bases. CDR3 length: 18 amino acids. Looked up from germline, CDR1 is MGHRA and CDR2 is YSYEKL. The trim removed 0 bases at V and 4 bases at J, leaving 12 bases unmatched. This CDR3 is CASSQEWTGKVGADTQYF. In DNA, the CDR3 is TGCGCCAGCAGCCAAGAGTGGACAGGGAAGGTTGGCGCAGATACGCAGTATTTT.

The chain uses TRBV3-1 (or the pseudogene TRBV3-2) and TRBJ2-1, with 11 bases identical to TRBD2. Per germline, CDR1 LGHDT and CDR2 YNNKEL (reference sequence). V was pared by 1 base and J by 8 bases, with 4 bases of the junction left unmatched. The CDR3 spans 15 residues. The CDR3 DNA sequence: TGTGCCAGCAGCCAAGGGCCTAGCGGGGGGCATGAGCAGTTCTTC. Residues: CASSQGPSGGHEQFF.

The chain has TRBV21-1 and TRBJ2-3; the table's TRBD2 call for D was not verified on the DNA. TRBV21-1 is designated a pseudogene. The CDR3 is made up of 16 amino acids. CDR3 loop: CASSKGLTRVPDTQYF. CDR3 sequence (DNA): TGTGCCAGCAGCAAAGGCTTGACTCGGGTCCCAGATACGCAGTATTTT.

CDR3 nucleotide sequence: TGTGCCAGCAGTTCCGCCGGGAGAGGAACTGAAGCTTTCTTT. Amino acids: CASSSAGRGTEAFF. The chain carries TRBV6-2 or TRBV6-3 and TRBJ1-1; D not resolved. This CDR3 region has 14 residues. Trimming left V 4 bases short and J 5 bases short, with 14 bases between. CDR1 is MNHEY and CDR2 is SVGEGT in the germline V gene.

The chain is built from TRBV2 and TRBJ1-1; TRBD1 might be the D (5 bases). Germline V gene data show CDR1 as SNHLY and CDR2 as FYNNEI. The CDR3 has 13 amino acids. V lost 5 bases to trimming and J lost 3 bases, with 10 bases between them. The CDR3 region has the DNA TGTGCCAGCAGTCCCCCCAGGGACACTGAAGCTTTCTTT. Its protein product is CASSPPRDTEAFF. The full variable domain, rest sourced from reference TRBV2 and TRBJ1-1, is EPEVTQTPSHQVTQMGQEVILRCVPISNHLYFYWYRQILGQKVEFLVSFYNNEISEKSEIFDDQFSVERPDGSNFTLKIRSTKLEDSAMYFCASSPPRDTEAFFGQGTRLTVV.

The genes are TRBV6-1 and TRBJ1-5; 7 positions match TRBD1. From germline, CDR1 is MNHNS and CDR2 SASEGT. The CDR3 spans 16 residues. V shed 2 bases and J 7 bases; nucleotides not matched to a gene: 11. The CDR3 nucleotides are TGTGCCAGCAGTGAATCTTCCTCAGGGGGAGGACAGCCCCAGCATTTT. Its translation: CASSESSSGGGQPQHF.

V and J are TRBV7-2 and TRBJ1-1; D may be TRBD1 (6 bases). V lost 5 bases and J 2 bases, leaving 12 bases between the germline ends. CDR3 length: 14 amino acids. Germline CDR1 SGHTA, CDR2 FQGNSA. The chain's CDR3 is CASSIRGINTEAFF. CDR3 coding DNA: TGTGCCAGCAGCATCAGGGGAATAAACACTGAAGCTTTCTTT. The variable domain in full, with the rest retrieved from reference TRBV7-2 and TRBJ1-1, is GAGVSQSPSNKVTEKGKDVELRCDPISGHTALYWYRQSLGQGLEFLIYFQGNSAPDKSGLPSDRFSAERTGGSVSTLTIQRTQQEDSAVYLCASSIRGINTEAFFGQGTRLTVV.

This clone occurred once. The chain has TRBV7-6 and TRBJ2-6, with 8 bases that match TRBD1. V dropped 5 bases and J dropped 0; count of bases not matched to a gene: 9. The V gene's germline CDR1 is SGHVS and CDR2 FNYEAQ. This CDR3 contains 18 residues. The DNA for the CDR3 is TGTGCCAGCAGCCTGGCCGGGACAGGATACTCTGGGGCCAACGTCCTGACTTTC. As protein: CASSLAGTGYSGANVLTF. Combining the CDR3 with reference TRBV7-6 and TRBJ2-6 gives the whole variable domain GAGVSQSPRYKVTKRGQDVALRCDPISGHVSLYWYRQALGQGPEFLTYFNYEAQQDKSGLPNDRFSAERPEGSISTLTIQRTEQRDSAMYRCASSLAGTGYSGANVLTFGAGSRLTVL.

This chain joins TRBV6-5 and TRBJ1-6; 9 positions match TRBD1. The germline CDR1 and CDR2 sequences are MNHEY and SVGAGI. Germline trimming cut 8 bases from V and 8 bases from J; bases unmatched to any gene: 4. This CDR3 spans 13 amino acids. This CDR3 reads CASWDRVDSPLHF. The CDR3 bases are TGTGCCAGCTGGGACAGGGTGGATTCACCCCTCCACTTT.

The V gene is TRBV3-1 (or the pseudogene TRBV3-2), the J gene TRBJ2-1; weak D call: TRBD2 (6 bases). In germline, CDR1 is LGHDT, CDR2 YNNKEL (reference sequence). The CDR3 length is 15 residues. V shed 7 bases and J shed 6 bases, with 19 bases lying between them. The CDR3: CASTQGLSKGNEQFF. In DNA form, the CDR3 reads TGTGCCAGCACCCAGGGACTCTCGAAGGGCAATGAGCAGTTCTTC.

This chain uses TRBV18 with TRBJ2-2; 7 bases fit TRBD1. This CDR3 has 15 amino acids. Trimming removed 3 bases from V and 3 bases from J; junction bases left unmatched: 4. Looked up from germline, CDR1 is KGHSH and CDR2 is LQKENI. The CDR3: CASSPRDSYTGELFF. For the CDR3, the DNA is TGTGCCAGCTCACCCCGGGACAGCTACACCGGGGAGCTGTTTTTT.

The chain uses TRBV2 and TRBJ2-7, with a possible D match to TRBD2 (5 bases). Germline values: CDR1 SNHLY, CDR2 FYNNEI. CDR3 length equals 14 residues. Deletions cut 6 bases from V and 7 bases from J, with 19 bases between. The chain's CDR3 is CASRYGMSPGEQYF. For the CDR3, the DNA is TGTGCCAGCAGGTACGGGATGTCCCCTGGGGAGCAGTACTTC.

This clone was picked up one time. The rearrangement links TRBV19 to TRBJ1-2; D gene ambiguous. Germline CDR1 and CDR2: LNHDA and SQIVND (reference sequence). This CDR3 is built from 14 residues. The ends were cut back, 8 bases at V and 7 bases at J, with 20 bases in the middle. CDR3 DNA sequence: TGTGCCAGTTCGAAATCAGGAGGGAGGAGTGGCTACACCTTC. It specifies CASSKSGGRSGYTF.

The chain employs TRBV6-5 and TRBJ1-1; possible D gene TRBD1, 6 bases. Trimming cost V 2 bases and J 6 bases, with 7 bases left between them. CDR1 and CDR2 (germline): MNHEY, SVGAGI. The CDR3 has 12 residues. The CDR3, as DNA: TGTGCCAGCAGTTACAAGGGGGCTGAAGCTTTCTTT. This codes for CASSYKGAEAFF.

V is TRBV27 and J is TRBJ1-4; D ambiguous. The CDR3 has 14 residues. V lost 6 bases, J lost 0 bases, and 8 bases lay in between. The germline V gene has CDR1 MNHEY and CDR2 SMNVEV (reference sequence). CDR3 coding DNA: TGTGCCAGCAGCGAGATGGCAACTAATGAAAAACTGTTTTTT. Encoded protein: CASSEMATNEKLFF.

The chain links TRBV28 to TRBJ2-1, with a weak D call TRBD1 (5 bases). V gave up 6 bases and J gave up 8 bases, with 20 bases separating them. The CDR3 has 15 amino acids. The germline gives CDR1 MDHEN, CDR2 SYDVKM. CDR3: CASSRVPVATHEQFF. DNA of the CDR3: TGTGCCAGCAGCAGGGTACCGGTCGCTACCCATGAGCAGTTCTTC.

The gene calls are TRBV6-5 and TRBJ1-1; D ambiguous. Germline V gene data show CDR1 as MNHEY and CDR2 as SVGAGI. The CDR3 has 13 residues. V was trimmed by 6 bases and J by 8 bases, leaving 16 bases between them. CDR3 nucleotides: TGTGCCAGCAGCCTGGGCCCCGCGTCAGAAGCTTTCTTT. The encoded protein is CASSLGPASEAFF.

This clone was picked up one time. The V gene is TRBV2, the J gene TRBJ1-1, with a possible D match to TRBD1 (6 bases). The V gene lost 3 bases and the J gene lost 1 base, with 9 bases spanning the gap. Germline CDR1 is SNHLY and CDR2 is FYNNEI. The CDR3 loop spans 14 amino acids. This chain's CDR3 is CASSEEGGNTEAFF. CDR3 nucleotide sequence: TGTGCCAGCAGTGAGGAAGGGGGGAACACTGAAGCTTTCTTT.

The chain joins TRBV5-1 to TRBJ2-3; D is perhaps TRBD1 (6 bases). Germline-derived CDR1 and CDR2 are SGHRS and YFSETQ. V gave up 6 bases and J gave up 0 bases, with 11 bases separating them. This CDR3 has 14 amino acids. The CDR3 DNA reads as TGCGCCAGCACCACAGGGCAAAGCACAGATACGCAGTATTTT. Translated, it gives CASTTGQSTDTQYF.

The chain combines TRBV11-1 with TRBJ2-1, with 8 positions matching TRBD1. V shed 8 bases, J shed 4 bases, and the junction held 7 bases outside the gene matches. The CDR3 runs 14 residues. Germline CDR1 and CDR2: SGHAT and FQDESV (reference sequence). The DNA for the CDR3 is TGTGCCAGCTCACACAGGGGGTCGTACAATGAGCAGTTCTTC. Protein: CASSHRGSYNEQFF.